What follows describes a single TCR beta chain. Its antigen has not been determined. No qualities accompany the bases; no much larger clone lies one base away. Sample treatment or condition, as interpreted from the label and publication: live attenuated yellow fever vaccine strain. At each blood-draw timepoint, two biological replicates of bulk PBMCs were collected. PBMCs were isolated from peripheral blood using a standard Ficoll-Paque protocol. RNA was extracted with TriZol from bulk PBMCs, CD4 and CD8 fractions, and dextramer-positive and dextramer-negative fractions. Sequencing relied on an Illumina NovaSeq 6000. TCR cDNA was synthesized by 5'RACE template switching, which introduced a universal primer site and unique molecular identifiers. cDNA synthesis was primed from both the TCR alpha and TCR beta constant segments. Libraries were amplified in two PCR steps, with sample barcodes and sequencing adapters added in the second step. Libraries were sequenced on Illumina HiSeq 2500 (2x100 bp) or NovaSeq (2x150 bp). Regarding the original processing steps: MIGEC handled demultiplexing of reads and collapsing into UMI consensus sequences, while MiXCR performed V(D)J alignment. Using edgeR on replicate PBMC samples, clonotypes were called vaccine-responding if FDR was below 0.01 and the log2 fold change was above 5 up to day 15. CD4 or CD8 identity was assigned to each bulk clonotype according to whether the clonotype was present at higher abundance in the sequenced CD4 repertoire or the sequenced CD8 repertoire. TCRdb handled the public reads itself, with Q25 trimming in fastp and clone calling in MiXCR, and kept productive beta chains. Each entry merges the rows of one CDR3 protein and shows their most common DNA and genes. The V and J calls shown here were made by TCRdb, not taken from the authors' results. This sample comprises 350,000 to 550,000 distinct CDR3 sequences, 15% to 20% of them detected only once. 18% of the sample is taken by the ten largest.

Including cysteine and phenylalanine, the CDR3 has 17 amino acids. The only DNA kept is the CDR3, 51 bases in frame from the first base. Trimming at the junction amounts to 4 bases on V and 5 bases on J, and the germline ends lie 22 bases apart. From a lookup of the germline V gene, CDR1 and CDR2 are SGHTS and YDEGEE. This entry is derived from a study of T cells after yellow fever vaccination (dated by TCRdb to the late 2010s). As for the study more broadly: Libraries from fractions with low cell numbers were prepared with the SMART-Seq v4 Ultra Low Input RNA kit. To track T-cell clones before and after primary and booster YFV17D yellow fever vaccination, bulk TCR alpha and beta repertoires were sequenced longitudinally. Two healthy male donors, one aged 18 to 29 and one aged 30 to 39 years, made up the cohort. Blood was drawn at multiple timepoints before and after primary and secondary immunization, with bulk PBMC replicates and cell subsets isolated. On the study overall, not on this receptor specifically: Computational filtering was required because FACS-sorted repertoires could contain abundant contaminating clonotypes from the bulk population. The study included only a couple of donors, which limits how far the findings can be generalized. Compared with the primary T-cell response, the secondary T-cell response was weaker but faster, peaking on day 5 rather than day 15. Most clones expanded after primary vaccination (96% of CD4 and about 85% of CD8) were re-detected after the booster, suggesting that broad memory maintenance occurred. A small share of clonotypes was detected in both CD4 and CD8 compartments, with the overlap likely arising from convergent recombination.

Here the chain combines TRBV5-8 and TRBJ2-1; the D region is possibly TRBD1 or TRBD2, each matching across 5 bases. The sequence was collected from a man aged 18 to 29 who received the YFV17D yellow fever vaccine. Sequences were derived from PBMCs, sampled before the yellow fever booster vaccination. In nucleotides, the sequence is TGTGCCAGCAGCCGGACGCTCTCGAGTGGGGGTAACAATGAGCAGTTCTTC. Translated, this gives CASSRTLSSGGNNEQFF.